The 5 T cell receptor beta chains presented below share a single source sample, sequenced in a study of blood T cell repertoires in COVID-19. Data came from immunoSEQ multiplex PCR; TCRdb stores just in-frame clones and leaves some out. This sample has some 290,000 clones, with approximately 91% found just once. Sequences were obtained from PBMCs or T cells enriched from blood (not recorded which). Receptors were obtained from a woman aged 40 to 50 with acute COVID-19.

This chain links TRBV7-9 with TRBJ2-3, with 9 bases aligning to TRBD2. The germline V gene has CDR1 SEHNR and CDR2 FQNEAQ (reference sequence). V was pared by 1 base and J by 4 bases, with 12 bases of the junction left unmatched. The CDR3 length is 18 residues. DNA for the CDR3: TGTGCCAGCAGCTTAGGTCTAGCGGGAAGAGGAGTCCCAGATACGCAGTATTTT. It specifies CASSLGLAGRGVPDTQYF.

CDR3 region: CASSSSGSVLDTQYF. The CDR3 coding sequence is TGTGCCAGCAGCTCTAGCGGGAGTGTGTTAGATACGCAGTATTTT. The chain recombines TRBV7-2 with TRBJ2-3, with TRBD2 matching 10 bases. The CDR3 has 15 residues. CDR1 is SGHTA, CDR2 FQGNSA, per germline. Trimming cost V 4 bases and J 5 bases; bases outside gene matches: 6.

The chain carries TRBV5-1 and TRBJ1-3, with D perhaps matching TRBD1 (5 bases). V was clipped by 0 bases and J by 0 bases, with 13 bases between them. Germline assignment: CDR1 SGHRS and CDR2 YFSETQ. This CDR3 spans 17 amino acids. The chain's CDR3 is CASSLVGAETSGNTIYF. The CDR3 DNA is TGCGCCAGCAGCTTGGTAGGGGCAGAAACCTCTGGAAACACCATATATTTT.

The CDR3 here is CSVGGFPAFF. Here the CDR3 DNA reads TGCAGCGTTGGGGGCTTCCCGGCTTTCTTT. V gene TRBV29-1 combines with J gene TRBJ1-1; D might be TRBD1 (5 bases). The CDR3 length is 10 residues. CDR1 is SQVTM and CDR2 is ANQGSEA in the germline V gene. Trimming pared 4 bases from V and 11 bases from J, leaving 11 bases between.

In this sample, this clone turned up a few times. The CDR3 DNA reads as TGTGCCAGCAGCGTAGGGGGGACAGGGGCCTACGAGCAGTACTTC. It codes for CASSVGGTGAYEQYF. The V call is TRBV9, the J call TRBJ2-7; 10 bases match TRBD1. The CDR3 spans 15 residues. After removal of 0 bases from V and 2 bases from J, the junction contained 2 bases not matched to a gene. Per the germline V gene, CDR1 is SGDLS and CDR2 is YYNGEE.